This is a list of T cell receptor beta chains from one sample in a study of regulatory T cells in long-lasting Graves disease. MiXCR was run by TCRdb on the multiplex PCR reads, yielding one entry per CDR3 protein. The sample records hundreds of thousands of distinct CDR3 sequences, around a fifth being singletons. This material consisted of peripheral blood mononuclear cells (PBMCs), taken when the disease was refractory, from a patient treated with antithyroid drugs. These receptors came from a female donor with Graves disease. Both conserved end residues are part of each CDR3. Fields, in order: D gene, V gene, clone size, J gene, CDR3 protein, CDR3 DNA. D genes are given only for firm matches. Clone sizes are given selectively: once, few, many, or a class where the clone is expanded.

>.|TRBV5-1|.|TRBJ2-7
CASSFGEGGGEQYF
TGCGCCAGCAGCTTCGGCGAAGGGGGTGGCGAGCAGTACTTC
>.|TRBV12-3/TRBV12-4|many|TRBJ2-2
CASRPQGPGELFF
TGTGCCAGCAGACCTCAGGGACCCGGGGAGCTGTTTTTT
>TRBD2|TRBV29-1|.|TRBJ2-1
CSVGAGGYNEQFF
TGCAGCGTTGGCGCGGGAGGCTACAATGAGCAGTTCTTC
>.|TRBV5-4|few|TRBJ2-2
CASSPSSPGELFF
TGTGCCAGCAGCCCTAGTTCTCCCGGGGAGCTGTTTTTT
>TRBD2|TRBV2|many|TRBJ2-5
CASSGARGLAGRGGETQYF
TGTGCCAGCAGCGGAGCCCGGGGACTAGCGGGGAGGGGGGGAGAGACCCAGTACTTC
>TRBD2|TRBV18|.|TRBJ2-7
CASSPSGRNPYEQYF
TGTGCCAGCTCACCAAGCGGGAGGAACCCCTACGAGCAGTACTTC
>.|TRBV20-1|many|TRBJ2-5
CSASRGPGETQYF
TGCAGTGCTAGCCGGGGGCCCGGGGAGACCCAGTACTTC
>.|TRBV5-1|few|TRBJ2-2
CASQYDTGELFF
TGCGCCAGCCAGTACGACACCGGGGAGCTGTTTTTT
>.|TRBV28|.|TRBJ2-1
CASSPPPQSSYNEQFF
TGTGCCAGCAGCCCCCCCCCACAGAGCTCCTACAATGAGCAGTTCTTC
>TRBD1|TRBV6-1|many|TRBJ2-7
CASSPGTGGLYEQYF
TGTGCCAGCAGTCCGGGGACAGGGGGCTTATACGAGCAGTACTTC
>.|TRBV27|.|TRBJ2-7
CASSLRTEPYYEQYF
TGTGCCAGCAGTCTCAGGACGGAACCCTACTACGAGCAGTACTTC
>TRBD2|TRBV10-3|few|TRBJ2-7
CAISDGGRASYEQYF
TGTGCCATCAGTGATGGCGGGAGGGCCTCCTACGAGCAGTACTTC
>.|TRBV15|many|TRBJ2-7
CATSRAKGMMTPGASYEQYF
TGTGCCACCAGCAGAGCGAAGGGCATGATGACCCCTGGGGCTTCCTACGAGCAGTACTTC
>TRBD2|TRBV20-1|.|TRBJ2-1
CSANAGLAANEQFF
TGCAGTGCAAACGCGGGACTAGCGGCCAATGAGCAGTTCTTC
>TRBD1|TRBV28|many|TRBJ2-1
CASSNSNGQGQQFF
TGTGCCAGCAGCAATTCAAACGGACAGGGTCAGCAGTTCTTC
>.|TRBV5-1|.|TRBJ1-6
CASSPSVETPLHF
TGCGCCAGCAGCCCATCCGTCGAGACACCCCTCCACTTT
>.|TRBV19|few|TRBJ2-7
CASSFRGGSSYEQYF
TGTGCCAGCAGTTTCAGGGGAGGGAGCTCCTACGAGCAGTACTTC
>TRBD2|TRBV9|.|TRBJ2-5
CASSPDGTRETQYF
TGTGCCAGCAGCCCAGATGGGACTAGGGAGACCCAGTACTTC
>.|TRBV25-1|many|TRBJ1-2
CASSEYFQEEYYGYTF
TGTGCCAGCAGTGAATACTTCCAGGAGGAATACTATGGCTACACCTTC
>TRBD1|TRBV29-1|few|TRBJ1-1
CSVEAGGRTEAFF
TGCAGCGTTGAAGCAGGGGGGAGGACTGAAGCTTTCTTT
>.|TRBV6-1|few|TRBJ2-4
CATAADRIIAKNIQYF
TGTGCCACCGCAGCAGACCGGATAATAGCCAAAAACATTCAGTACTTC
>.|TRBV7-8|few|TRBJ2-2
CASSWDILVGELFF
TGTGCCAGCAGCTGGGACATTTTGGTCGGGGAGCTGTTTTTT
>.|TRBV4-1|.|TRBJ1-1
CASSPHQGTEAFF
TGCGCCAGCAGCCCCCATCAGGGCACTGAAGCTTTCTTT
>.|TRBV5-4|.|TRBJ1-4
CASSLEATNEKLFF
TGTGCCAGCAGCTTGGAGGCAACTAATGAAAAACTGTTTTTT
>.|TRBV28|.|TRBJ1-3
CASSLPPSGNTIYF
TGTGCCAGCAGTCTGCCTCCCTCTGGAAACACCATATATTTT
>TRBD2|TRBV19|few|TRBJ2-7
CASSSMTSGSLSNEQYF
TGTGCCAGTAGTTCAATGACTAGCGGGAGTTTAAGCAACGAGCAGTACTTC
>.|TRBV11-2|many|TRBJ1-2
CASSLEPGRNYGYTF
TGTGCCAGCAGCTTGGAGCCGGGACGGAACTATGGCTACACCTTC
>.|TRBV20-1|few|TRBJ2-5
CSASGGLADQETQYF
TGCAGTGCTAGCGGGGGGCTAGCGGACCAAGAGACCCAGTACTTC
>TRBD2|TRBV5-4|many|TRBJ2-5
CASSLAWREYQETQYF
TGTGCCAGCAGCTTGGCTTGGCGGGAGTACCAAGAGACCCAGTACTTC
>TRBD1|TRBV20-1|.|TRBJ1-1
CSARGDRVTEAFF
TGCAGTGCTAGAGGGGACAGGGTCACTGAAGCTTTCTTT
>.|TRBV28|few|TRBJ2-1
CASTHQGGAEQFF
TGTGCCAGCACCCATCAGGGGGGGGCTGAGCAGTTCTTC
>TRBD2|TRBV11-1|many|TRBJ2-7
CASSSTGTSAPHEQYF
TGTGCCAGCAGCTCTACCGGGACTAGCGCCCCGCACGAGCAGTACTTC
>.|TRBV20-1|.|TRBJ2-7
CSARSSPPDEQYF
TGCAGTGCTAGGTCTAGCCCTCCGGACGAGCAGTACTTC
>.|TRBV2|.|TRBJ1-1
CASSPYKNTEAFF
TGTGCCAGCAGCCCTTACAAGAACACTGAAGCTTTCTTT
>TRBD1|TRBV20-1|.|TRBJ2-7
CSARGGQEGGYEQYF
TGCAGTGCTAGGGGGGGACAGGAAGGGGGCTACGAGCAGTACTTC
>.|TRBV4-1|.|TRBJ2-7
CASSQVPGTYEQYF
TGCGCCAGCAGCCAAGTCCCAGGGACCTACGAGCAGTACTTC
>.|TRBV28|many|TRBJ2-3
CASSLGTDTQYF
TGTGCCAGCAGCTTAGGCACAGATACGCAGTATTTT
>.|TRBV15|few|TRBJ2-7
CATSREGGGGSYEQYF
TGTGCCACCAGCAGAGAGGGGGGTGGCGGATCCTACGAGCAGTACTTC
>.|TRBV6-1|many|TRBJ2-7
CASSHLLGGRTYEQYF
TGTGCCAGCAGCCACCTGCTCGGAGGGAGGACCTACGAGCAGTACTTC
>.|TRBV20-1|many|TRBJ2-7
CSARLSSGEQYF
TGCAGTGCTAGACTTTCGTCGGGCGAGCAGTACTTC
>.|TRBV6-5|many|TRBJ2-2
CASSLVNVLNTGELFF
TGTGCCAGCAGTTTAGTCAACGTATTAAACACCGGGGAGCTGTTTTTT
>.|TRBV2|many|TRBJ2-5
CASDTLAERGTQYF
TGTGCCAGCGACACCTTAGCGGAACGGGGGACCCAGTACTTC
>.|TRBV3-1|few|TRBJ2-1
CASSQRGGIYNEQFF
TGTGCCAGCAGCCAAAGGGGCGGCATCTACAATGAGCAGTTCTTC
>TRBD1|TRBV28|.|TRBJ1-6
CASSSHRQGNSPLHF
TGTGCCAGCAGTTCTCACCGACAGGGAAATTCACCCCTCCACTTT
>.|TRBV27|.|TRBJ1-5
CASSPARERQPQHF
TGTGCCAGCAGTCCGGCCCGGGAGCGGCAGCCCCAGCATTTT
>.|TRBV2|few|TRBJ2-3
CASSEKYTQYF
TGTGCCAGCAGTGAAAAGTATACGCAGTATTTT
>.|TRBV6-1|.|TRBJ2-2
CASLPGTRITGKLFF
TGTGCCAGCTTACCGGGAACTCGAATTACCGGGAAGCTGTTTTTT
>TRBD1|TRBV20-1|.|TRBJ2-4
CSATGTGNIQYF
TGCAGTGCTACCGGGACAGGGAACATTCAGTACTTC
>.|TRBV7-2|few|TRBJ1-4
CASRQGSVNEKLFF
TGTGCCAGCAGACAAGGGAGCGTTAATGAAAAACTGTTTTTT
>.|TRBV28|many|TRBJ2-5
CASSFGSPKTQYF
TGTGCCAGCAGTTTTGGTAGTCCGAAGACCCAGTACTTC
>.|TRBV28|many|TRBJ2-7
CASRLPGDSYEQYF
TGTGCCAGCAGACTTCCGGGGGACTCCTACGAGCAGTACTTC
>TRBD1|TRBV2|many|TRBJ2-5
CASGIPGQKETQYF
TGTGCCAGCGGGATCCCGGGACAGAAAGAGACCCAGTACTTC
>.|TRBV20-1|.|TRBJ2-7
CSAREGGGRAYEQYF
TGCAGTGCTAGAGAGGGGGGGGGCAGGGCCTACGAGCAGTACTTC
>.|TRBV11-2|.|TRBJ2-1
CASSLVGLDEQFF
TGTGCCAGCAGTTTGGTGGGGCTAGATGAGCAGTTCTTC
>.|TRBV6-2/TRBV6-3|.|TRBJ1-6
CASSYSEGFDNSPLHF
TGTGCCAGCAGTTACTCAGAGGGATTCGATAATTCACCCCTCCACTTT